This T cell receptor beta chain was observed in a study of blood T cell repertoires in COVID-19 (dated by TCRdb to 2019 to 2021). A note on the overall study: Samples from collaborators originated in the United States, Italy and Spain and spanned both the acute and convalescent phases of COVID-19. The repertoires were released in a freely available public database meant as a resource for research on the immune response to SARS-CoV-2. Samples were obtained from the ongoing ImmuneRACE study (first 160 participants) and from over 1,000 subjects provided by 6 global collaborators. A de-identified subject ID, COVID-19 status, age in years and sex were almost always included in the sample metadata. HLA class I and class II types, where available, came from metadata supplied by the sample provider rather than from assay-based typing. The material from the prospective study consisted of cDNA or gDNA derived from T cells, B-cell-depleted T cells, or PBMCs. Deeply sampled blood TCRbeta repertoires from subjects exposed to, actively infected with, or recovered from COVID-19 were included in the dataset.

TCRbeta CDR3 regions were amplified from genomic DNA using the immunoSEQ Assay, a bias-controlled multiplex PCR. Turning to the authors' computational methods: Within the assay, amplification of reference gene primers was used to estimate how many nucleated cells each sample contained. To quantify the absolute abundance of each unique TCRbeta CDR3 rearrangement, sequence reads were collapsed and filtered. For each sample, productive Simpson clonality was calculated as the square root of Simpson's diversity index across productive rearrangements. TCRdb took this table from immuneACCESS and kept in-frame rearrangements with V and J called. Such tables lack part of the clones; where checked against another copy, unresolved V genes explain under half of the gap, and the rest is unexplained. V and J calls and clone size come straight from that table; D and trimming were deduced from the DNA. The sample contains over 200,000 clones, 88% of them found a single time. 0.65% to 0.95% of the sample lies in the top ten.

General findings and caveats noted by the study authors: The amount of clinical and demographic metadata varied by source and participant and was provided uncurated.

This clone was counted only a few times. This receptor's antigen is unknown. Per-base quality was not reported, and no clone a single base away is much larger than it. Whole blood was collected in K2EDTA tubes by collaborating institutions according to the institutions' own protocols. Collaborator samples were shipped for TCRbeta analysis as frozen whole blood, isolated PBMCs, or DNA extracted from either sample type. Source material: peripheral blood. The clonotype comes from a woman younger than 45 with acute or convalescent COVID-19.

The CDR3 here reads CASSRGTSSYEQYF. The bases read TGTGCCAGCAGCAGGGGGACGAGCTCCTACGAGCAGTACTTC. The chain is made from TRBV13 and TRBJ2-7; the D gene is possibly TRBD1, with 6 bases matching. The CDR3 goes from the cysteine to the phenylalanine over 14 residues. Only the CDR3 portion is preserved as DNA: 42 bases, with reading frame beginning at the first base. Per the germline V gene (reference sequence), PRHDT is the CDR1 and FYEKMQ is the CDR2. V sheds 5 bases and J sheds 0 bases, leaving 11 bases between their ends.